These 28 T cell receptor beta chains originate from one sample sequenced in a study of T cells in Graves' hyperthyroidism and ophthalmopathy. What was amplified from RNA transcripts were TCR beta CDR3 regions. The HTBI primer set served for first-round RT-PCR of the TCR CDR3. Each CDR3 protein gets one entry after TCRdb re-called the multiplex PCR reads with MiXCR. The sample contains 360,000 or so distinct CDR3 sequences, roughly 15% of which appear only once. The sequenced material came from blood. These TCRs come from a woman aged 60 to 75 with Graves' ophthalmopathy.

There are a few counts of this clonotype. The chain uses TRBV30 and TRBJ2-5; 8 nucleotides agree with TRBD2. Unmatched junction bases numbered 13, after V lost 8 bases and J lost 5 bases. This CDR3 contains 14 residues. Germline loops: CDR1 GTSNPN, CDR2 SVGIG (reference sequence). The CDR3 reads CAGTSGSRGETQYF. The CDR3 bases are TGTGCCGGAACCAGCGGGAGCCGGGGGGAGACCCAGTACTTC.

The chain joins TRBV9 to TRBJ2-7; 7 bases agree with TRBD2. The CDR3 consists of 12 residues. V was pared by 7 bases and J by 2 bases, with 3 bases of the junction left unmatched. In germline, CDR1 is SGDLS, CDR2 YYNGEE. In DNA form, the CDR3 reads TGTGCCAGCTCTAGCGGCGCCTACGAGCAGTACTTC. Its translation is CASSSGAYEQYF.

A few counts support this clonotype. This chain uses TRBV5-8 with TRBJ2-7; D uncertain. The CDR3 sequence is 11 residues long. V was cut by 1 base and J by 6 bases, with 5 bases left in between. From germline, CDR1 is SGHTS and CDR2 YDEGEE. CDR3 amino acids: CASSLLREQYF. Here the CDR3 DNA reads TGTGCCAGCAGCTTGCTTCGCGAGCAGTACTTC.

This clonotype was detected ten times or more. The rearrangement joins TRBV2 to TRBJ2-5; 8 bases agree with TRBD1. The V and J ends lost 5 bases and 5 bases, in that order; junction bases with no gene match: 4. Per the germline V gene, CDR1 is SNHLY and CDR2 is FYNNEI. CDR3 length equals 13 residues. The CDR3 sequence is CASSIRGRETQYF. CDR3 bases: TGTGCCAGCAGTATCAGGGGGCGGGAGACCCAGTACTTC.

This clonotype has a count of ten or more. The chain carries TRBV5-1 and TRBJ2-7; the match to TRBD2 covers 7 bases. Germline-derived CDR1 and CDR2 are SGHRS and YFSETQ. This CDR3 region has 15 residues. The V gene end was trimmed by 2 bases and the J gene end by 1 base; junction bases not matched to a gene: 6. CDR3: CASSFREASSYEQYF. In DNA, the CDR3 is TGCGCCAGCAGCTTTCGGGAGGCCTCTTCCTACGAGCAGTACTTC.

Comment on this clonotype: A read error is possible here, since a much larger clone lies one base away. V is TRBV30 and J is TRBJ1-4; D call uncertain. The CDR3 spans 11 residues. Germline assignment: CDR1 GTSNPN and CDR2 SVGIG (reference sequence). CDR3 nucleotide sequence: TGTGCCGGTCGAACCTATGAAAAACTGGTTTTT. Translating gives CAGRTYEKLVF.

This clonotype was counted only a few times. The chain is built from TRBV6-1 and TRBJ2-7; 10 positions match TRBD1. The CDR3 spans 15 residues. Germline V gene lookup returns CDR1 MNHNS and CDR2 SASEGT. J gave up 7 bases and V 6 bases, and 12 bases lay outside the gene matches. CDR3 protein: CASRGDRGPSGEQYF. The CDR3 DNA reads TGTGCCAGCAGGGGGGACAGGGGCCCCTCGGGGGAGCAGTACTTC.

This clonotype came up many times. The rearrangement links TRBV12-3 or TRBV12-4 to TRBJ2-3; D is ambiguous. V dropped 3 bases and J dropped 6 bases, with 10 bases sitting between them. The length of the CDR3 is 13 residues. The CDR3 region is CASSLPPSDTQYF. The CDR3 DNA follows: TGTGCCAGCAGTTTGCCCCCATCGGATACGCAGTATTTT.

This clonotype was seen many times. The chain combines TRBV30 with TRBJ2-3, with D possibly matching TRBD1 (6 bases). Germline CDR1 GTSNPN, CDR2 SVGIG (reference sequence). CDR3 length: 14 residues. The V end lost 0 bases, the J end lost 7 bases, and 14 bases lay between the germline ends. CDR3 sequence (DNA): TGTGCCTGGAGTGTGGGACAAAATAGGAATACGCAGTATTTT. It is translated as CAWSVGQNRNTQYF.

This clonotype was detected ten times or more. CDR3 DNA: TGCGCCAGCAGCCGCGGGACTAGCGGGAGAACGACCTACGAGCAGTACTTC. Protein: CASSRGTSGRTTYEQYF. The V and J genes are TRBV4-1 and TRBJ2-7, with TRBD2 identical over 14 bases. The CDR3 extends over 17 amino acids. Germline CDR1 and CDR2: MGHRA and YSYEKL. V shed 4 bases and J 2 bases; nucleotides not matched to a gene: 7.

There are many counts of this clonotype. The V gene is TRBV5-1, the J gene TRBJ2-2; weak D call: TRBD1 (5 bases). The germline gives CDR1 SGHRS, CDR2 YFSETQ. V gave up 3 bases and J gave up 0 bases, with 9 bases separating them. The length of the CDR3 is 15 residues. The chain's CDR3 is CASSSDNPNTGELFF. The DNA for the CDR3 is TGCGCCAGCAGCTCGGACAACCCGAACACCGGGGAGCTGTTTTTT.

This clonotype was seen only a few times. The chain links TRBV20-1 to TRBJ2-5; TRBD1 aligns across 9 bases. The CDR3 loop spans 14 amino acids. The germline CDR1 and CDR2 sequences are DFQATT and SNEGSKA (reference sequence). The J segment lost 5 bases and the V segment lost 5 bases, leaving 9 bases of the junction unmatched. The CDR3 sequence is CSAYPGQGLETQYF. CDR3 DNA sequence: TGCAGTGCTTATCCGGGACAGGGTTTGGAGACCCAGTACTTC.

The J gene is TRBJ2-1, the V gene TRBV27, with D perhaps matching TRBD2 (6 bases). CDR3 length: 15 amino acids. V shed 5 bases and J shed 6 bases, with 17 bases lying between them. Per germline, CDR1 MNHEY and CDR2 SMNVEV (reference sequence). CDR3 coding DNA: TGTGCCAGCAGTCACGGGAGAGCAGGGATCAATGAGCAGTTCTTC. Encoded protein: CASSHGRAGINEQFF.

This clonotype has at least ten counts. The rearrangement links TRBV28 to TRBJ2-7; 14 bases fit TRBD2. The CDR3 is 20 residues long. Germline V gives CDR1 MDHEN, CDR2 SYDVKM. J lost 2 bases, V lost 6 bases, and 18 bases had no gene match. The CDR3 DNA sequence: TGTGCCAGCAGCCTTGGGACTAGCGGGAGAATTGTCGCGAGCGCCTACGAGCAGTACTTC. Amino acids: CASSLGTSGRIVASAYEQYF. The full variable domain, with the rest looked up from reference TRBV28 and TRBJ2-7, is DVKVTQSSRYLVKRTGEKVFLECVQDMDHENMFWYRQDPGLGLRLIYFSYDVKMKEKGDIPEGYSVSREKKERFSLILESASTNQTSMYLCASSLGTSGRIVASAYEQYFGPGTRLTVT.

This clonotype has ten or more counts. The V call is TRBV12-3 or TRBV12-4, the J call TRBJ2-1, with D unresolved. With 6 bases removed from V and 0 bases from J, the gap between germline ends came to 18 bases. The CDR3 sequence is 17 residues long. This chain's CDR3 is CASSDSPTSVSYNEQFF. Here the CDR3 DNA reads TGTGCCAGCAGCGATTCCCCCACGTCCGTCTCCTACAATGAGCAGTTCTTC.

This clonotype was seen repeatedly, ten times or more. The V gene is TRBV3-1, the J gene TRBJ2-3, with 9 bases aligning to TRBD2. The V segment lost 4 bases and the J segment 1 base; nucleotides outside the gene matches: 3. The CDR3 is made up of 15 amino acids. CDR1 and CDR2 (germline): LGHDT, YNNKEL (reference sequence). This CDR3 is CASSRRLAGTDTQYF. Written as DNA, the CDR3 is TGTGCCAGCAGCCGACGACTAGCGGGCACAGATACGCAGTATTTT.

Ten or more counts support this clonotype. V usage is TRBV3-1 and J usage is TRBJ2-1; 9 bases align to TRBD2. CDR1 and CDR2 from the germline V gene are LGHDT and YNNKEL (reference sequence). The CDR3 covers 17 residues. The junction had 10 bases not matched to a gene; V was cut back by 0 bases and J by 7 bases. CDR3 coding DNA: TGTGCCAGCAGCCAAGATCCGGCGGGAGGGCCGGAGAATGAGCAGTTCTTC. Its translation is CASSQDPAGGPENEQFF.

This clonotype was counted ten times or more. This rearrangement joins TRBV12-5 to TRBJ2-5; D is unclear. Germline loops: CDR1 LGHNT, CDR2 FRNRAP. Trimming stripped 3 bases from V and 2 bases from J, with 7 bases between. There are 13 residues in the CDR3. CDR3 region: CASGLGGQETQYF. The CDR3, as DNA: TGTGCTAGTGGTTTAGGCGGTCAAGAGACCCAGTACTTC. Full variable domain (outside the CDR3, taken from reference TRBV12-5 and TRBJ2-5): DARVTQTPRHKVTEMGQEVTMRCQPILGHNTVFWYRQTMMQGLELLAYFRNRAPLDDSGMPKDRFSAEMPDATLATLKIQPSEPRDSAVYFCASGLGGQETQYFGPGTRLLVL.

This clonotype was detected only a few times. This chain joins TRBV14 and TRBJ2-7; D is perhaps TRBD2 (5 bases). CDR3 length: 15 residues. The V end was cut by 4 bases, the J end by 3 bases, with 16 bases between. Germline lookup yields CDR1 SGHDN and CDR2 FVKESK. In DNA form, the CDR3 reads TGTGCCAGCAGCCTTGGCCGGGGATCGGTCTACGAGCAGTACTTC. Amino acid sequence: CASSLGRGSVYEQYF.

The table lists this clonotype with many counts. The chain combines TRBV9 with TRBJ2-3; D is unclear. There are 15 residues in the CDR3. Germline values: CDR1 SGDLS, CDR2 YYNGEE. Trimming took off 4 bases at V and 2 bases at J, with 14 bases between the two ends. CDR3: CASSSADGYTDTQYF. The CDR3 DNA follows: TGTGCCAGCAGCTCAGCCGATGGTTACACAGATACGCAGTATTTT.

The sample holds many counts of this clonotype. J is TRBJ1-5 and V is TRBV6-6; unclear D gene. V lost 2 bases to trimming and J lost 4 bases, with 6 bases between them. The CDR3 is 13 amino acids. Per germline, CDR1 MNHNY and CDR2 SVGAGI (reference sequence). The CDR3, as DNA: TGTGCCAGCAGTTACGCGGGGAATCAGCCCCAGCATTTT. Its protein product is CASSYAGNQPQHF.

This clonotype was picked up many times. J is TRBJ2-7 and V is TRBV5-1; 9 bases fit TRBD1. CDR1 is SGHRS, CDR2 YFSETQ, per germline. The CDR3 loop spans 14 amino acids. V lost 4 bases to trimming and J lost 7 bases; unmatched junction nucleotides: 9. The CDR3 bases are TGCGCCAGCAGCCCTAGGACAGGGGATCGAGAGCAGTACTTC. Translating it yields CASSPRTGDREQYF.

About this clonotype itself: This may stem from a read error, because a much larger clone lies one nucleotide away. CDR3: CASSSSGPHEQYF. As DNA, the CDR3 is TGTGCCAGCAGTTCCTCGGGTCCTCACGAGCAGTACTTC. The rearrangement uses TRBV28 and TRBJ2-7, with D unresolved. The length of the CDR3 is 13 residues. Germline V gene data show CDR1 as MDHEN and CDR2 as SYDVKM. V shed 4 bases and J shed 5 bases, with 12 bases lying between them.

Worth noting for this clonotype: A much larger clone lies one base from this, so it may be a read error. CDR3 sequence (DNA): TGTGCCACCAGTGGTACCAGGGGCCCCAATGAGCAGTTCTTC. Translated: CATSGTRGPNEQFF. V gene TRBV6-2 or TRBV6-3 combines with J gene TRBJ2-1; D is perhaps TRBD1 (6 bases). In germline, CDR1 is MNHEY, CDR2 SVGEGT. The CDR3 totals 14 residues.

The table lists this clonotype with many counts. The rearrangement joins TRBV29-1 to TRBJ2-1; tentative D call: TRBD2 (5 bases). This CDR3 comprises 13 residues. Trimming removed 7 bases from V and 0 bases from J, with 10 bases in between. CDR1 and CDR2 (germline): SQVTM, ANQGSEA. Here the CDR3 DNA reads TGCAGCGCCCTCGGGAACTCCTACAATGAGCAGTTCTTC. It codes for CSALGNSYNEQFF.

This chain uses TRBV6-1 with TRBJ2-7; D is undetermined. Germline lookup yields CDR1 MNHNS and CDR2 SASEGT. The CDR3 has 14 residues. The V end was cut by 6 bases, the J end by 6 bases, with 18 bases between. Written as DNA, the CDR3 is TGTGCCAGCAGCTCCTTCGACACTTCTGGCGAGCAGTACTTC. Protein: CASSSFDTSGEQYF.

This clonotype was seen many times. The chain employs TRBV11-2 and TRBJ1-6; a weak D match, TRBD1 (6 bases). The CDR3 covers 15 residues. Germline V CDR1 and CDR2: SGHAT, FQNNGV. The ends were cut back, 3 bases at V and 4 bases at J, with 10 bases in the middle. In nucleotides, the CDR3 is TGTGCCAGCAGCTTGACAGGAAGATATAATTCACCCCTCCACTTT. Translating it yields CASSLTGRYNSPLHF.

This clonotype was counted many times. The rearrangement joins TRBV5-1 to TRBJ2-3; 7 nucleotides match TRBD2. V shed 0 bases, J shed 5 bases, and the junction held 9 bases outside the gene matches. CDR1 and CDR2 from the germline V gene are SGHRS and YFSETQ. This CDR3 has 16 amino acids. CDR3 sequence reads: CASSLDLAELRDTQYF. The CDR3, as DNA: TGCGCCAGCAGCTTGGACCTAGCGGAGCTTAGAGATACGCAGTATTTT.